The 6 T cell receptor beta chains listed next were all sequenced from one sample in a study of T cells after yellow fever vaccination. TCRdb re-called the 5' RACE reads with MiXCR, one entry per CDR3 protein. The sample records about 340,000 distinct CDR3 sequences, approximately 13% being singletons. The sample consisted of CD4+ T cells sorted from PBMCs, taken 15 days after the yellow fever booster vaccination. The receptors were gathered from a young man who received the YFV17D yellow fever vaccine.

A remark on this clonotype: This likely comes from a read error, as the CDR3 has no conserved phenylalanine or tryptophan at its end. It is unclear where the CDR3 begins or ends on the DNA, so no DNA is shown, and the CDR3 is as TCRdb lists it. The chain has TRBV14 and TRBJ1-6. Counting both end residues, the CDR3 totals 12 amino acids. Germline CDR1 and CDR2: SGHDN and FVKESK. CDR3 loop: CASSQGGFGYAL.

The chain employs TRBV6-5 and TRBJ1-4, with a tentative D call TRBD1 (5 bases). Germline V gene data show CDR1 as MNHEY and CDR2 as SVGAGI. V lost 2 bases to trimming and J lost 5 bases, with 6 bases between them. The CDR3 loop spans 13 amino acids. The CDR3 loop is CASSYRGNEKLFF. The CDR3 bases are TGTGCCAGCAGTTACCGGGGGAATGAAAAACTGTTTTTT.

This chain connects TRBV6-2 or TRBV6-3 to TRBJ2-7, with no clear D. Germline lookup yields CDR1 MNHEY and CDR2 SVGEGT. Trimming took 5 bases from V and 0 from J, leaving 8 bases between them. This CDR3 is 13 amino acids long. The CDR3 spells CASSTTTSYEQYV. DNA of the CDR3: TGTGCCAGCAGTACCACGACCTCCTACGAGCAGTACGTC.

This clonotype has a handful of counts. This sequence joins TRBV7-2 and TRBJ1-5, with a weak D call TRBD1 (6 bases). V was cut by 1 base and J by 10 bases, with 14 bases left in between. Germline CDR1 reads SGHTA; CDR2 reads FQGNSA. This CDR3 is 14 amino acids long. The CDR3 reads CASSLEGTFVPQHF. The CDR3 region has the DNA TGTGCCAGCAGCTTAGAAGGGACATTCGTTCCCCAGCATTTT.

This clonotype was seen repeatedly, ten times or more. The CDR3 DNA is TGCGCCAGCAGCTTGGCCGGACTAGTAAAAGAGACCCAGTACTTC. Its protein product is CASSLAGLVKETQYF. The V and J genes are TRBV5-1 and TRBJ2-5; 7 nucleotides line up with TRBD2. CDR1 is SGHRS and CDR2 is YFSETQ in the germline V gene. V dropped 0 bases and J dropped 3; count of bases not matched to a gene: 5. The CDR3 has 15 amino acids. The full variable domain, in which reference TRBV5-1 and TRBJ2-5 provide the parts outside the CDR3, is KAGVTQTPRYLIKTRGQQVTLSCSPISGHRSVSWYQQTPGQGLQFLFEYFSETQRNKGNFPGRFSGRQFSNSRSEMNVSTLELGDSALYLCASSLAGLVKETQYFGPGTRLLVL.

In its sample, this clonotype was seen a few times. The gene calls are TRBV27 and TRBJ2-7; a possible D gene is TRBD2 (6 bases). The CDR3 runs to 14 residues. Germline CDR1 is MNHEY and CDR2 is SMNVEV (reference sequence). Trimming cost V 0 bases and J 4 bases, with 10 bases left between them. The CDR3 reads CASSLSQGGYEQYV. The CDR3 nucleotides are TGTGCCAGCAGTTTATCACAAGGAGGGTACGAGCAGTACGTC.